Listed below are T cell receptor beta chains from one sample, sequenced in a study of shared clonotypes between healthy human individuals. The repertoire was sequenced with immunoSEQ multiplex PCR; TCRdb's copy has only in-frame clones and lacks some. The data contain about 2.1 million clones, 93% of them singletons. Sequencing was carried out using naive CD8+ T cells from PBMCs. The source is a man aged 18 to 29 in good health. Some clones in this sample may be carry-over from other donors' samples. The CDR3 runs from the conserved cysteine through the conserved F or W. Fields, in order: V gene, J gene, clone size, D gene, CDR3 length, CDR3 protein, CDR3 DNA. The D gene is left open where the match is weak. Some rows have no size entry. The others give once, few or many, or a class for an expanded clone.

>TRBV14|TRBJ2-2|NA|NA|17
CASSQLGVYPNTGELFF
TGTGCCAGCAGCCAATTGGGGGTTTACCCGAACACCGGGGAGCTGTTTTTT
>TRBV13|TRBJ2-7|NA|NA|16
CASSSHLGGLTYEQYF
TGTGCCAGCAGCTCCCACCTCGGAGGCCTAACCTACGAGCAGTACTTC
>TRBV5-1|TRBJ2-7|NA|TRBD1|17
CASSSTRRTGSSYEQYF
TGCGCCAGCAGCTCAACCCGAAGGACAGGGAGCTCCTACGAGCAGTACTTC
>TRBV5-1|TRBJ1-1|NA|NA|14
CASSDLQENTEAFF
TGCGCCAGCAGCGATTTGCAGGAGAACACTGAAGCTTTCTTT
>TRBV19|TRBJ2-5|NA|NA|15
CASSIVGRVKETQYF
TGTGCCAGTAGTATAGTGGGCAGGGTAAAGGAGACCCAGTACTTC
>TRBV7-9|TRBJ1-4|NA|NA|17
CASSLGRGEQGDEKLFF
TGTGCCAGCAGCTTAGGGCGTGGAGAACAGGGTGACGAAAAACTGTTTTTT
>TRBV28|TRBJ1-4|NA|NA|14
CASSLQGANEKLFF
TGTGCCAGCAGTTTGCAGGGCGCTAATGAAAAACTGTTTTTT
>TRBV5-4|TRBJ2-7|once|TRBD1|16
CASSLNFGTGPLEQYF
TGTGCCAGCAGCTTAAACTTCGGGACAGGTCCGCTAGAGCAGTACTTC
>TRBV7-6|TRBJ1-1|NA|NA|16
CASSLVSVKQNTEAFF
TGTGCCAGCAGCTTAGTTTCCGTAAAGCAGAACACTGAAGCTTTCTTT
>TRBV9|TRBJ2-7|NA|TRBD2|14
CASSASSGDYEQYF
TGTGCCAGCAGCGCCTCTAGCGGGGACTACGAGCAGTACTTC
>TRBV27|TRBJ2-7|NA|TRBD2|16
CASSSRRLAGAYEQYF
TGTGCCAGCAGTTCCCGCAGACTAGCGGGAGCCTACGAGCAGTACTTC
>TRBV19|TRBJ2-1|NA|TRBD1|16
CASSIYGQGAYNEQFF
TGTGCCAGTAGTATATATGGACAGGGAGCCTACAATGAGCAGTTCTTC
>TRBV7-9|TRBJ2-7|NA|TRBD2|15
CASRGRGGRWNEQYF
TGTGCCAGCAGGGGACGGGGAGGGCGATGGAACGAGCAGTACTTC
>TRBV5-8|TRBJ2-6|NA|NA|16
CASSLDGFSGANVLTF
TGTGCCAGCAGCTTGGACGGCTTTTCTGGGGCCAACGTCCTGACTTTC
>TRBV13|TRBJ2-7|once|TRBD2|15
CASSKSGSASYEQYF
TGTGCCAGCAGCAAAAGCGGGAGCGCCTCCTACGAGCAGTACTTC
>TRBV9|TRBJ2-2|NA|TRBD2|17
CASSVVPSGIYTGELFF
TGTGCCAGCAGCGTAGTTCCTAGCGGGATCTACACCGGGGAGCTGTTTTTT
>TRBV30|TRBJ1-2|NA|NA|16
CAWSVRPDRRGYGYTF
TGTGCCTGGAGTGTCCGCCCTGACAGGAGGGGCTATGGCTACACCTTC
>TRBV6-6|TRBJ1-5|NA|NA|15
CASSSAIPERQPQHF
TGTGCCAGCAGTTCCGCGATCCCCGAAAGGCAGCCCCAGCATTTT
>TRBV9|TRBJ2-5|NA|TRBD2|16
CASSDGTSGSRETQYF
TGTGCCAGCAGCGATGGGACTAGCGGGAGTCGGGAGACCCAGTACTTC
>TRBV7-5|TRBJ1-2|NA|NA|14
CARSPGQGHYGYTF
TGTGCCAGAAGTCCCGGACAGGGTCACTATGGCTACACCTTC
>TRBV28|TRBJ2-4|once|TRBD2|17
CASSFSGLAGTKNIQYF
TGTGCCAGCAGTTTCTCCGGACTAGCGGGGACCAAAAACATTCAGTACTTC
>TRBV29-1|TRBJ2-7|NA|NA|13
CSVEVESSYEQYF
TGCAGCGTTGAAGTGGAGAGCTCCTACGAGCAGTACTTC
>TRBV29-1|TRBJ1-5|NA|NA|13
CASGLYSNQPQHF
TGCGCGTCCGGGCTATATAGCAATCAGCCCCAGCATTTT
>TRBV10-2|TRBJ2-1|NA|NA|13
CASSVLNGNEQFF
TGCGCCAGCAGTGTTTTAAATGGCAATGAGCAGTTCTTC
>TRBV6-5|TRBJ2-2|NA|TRBD1|14
CASFDRGGNGELFF
TGTGCCAGTTTCGACAGGGGGGGAAACGGGGAGCTGTTTTTT
>TRBV27|TRBJ2-7|NA|TRBD2|14
CASSLLAGAPEQYF
TGTGCCAGCAGTTTACTAGCGGGAGCTCCCGAGCAGTACTTC
>TRBV9|TRBJ2-1|NA|NA|18
CASSVVPMAGTFWNEQFF
TGTGCCAGCAGCGTAGTTCCTATGGCGGGAACTTTTTGGAATGAGCAGTTCTTC
>TRBV9|TRBJ1-3|NA|NA|16
CASSGPDRISGNTIYF
TGTGCCAGCAGCGGACCCGACAGGATCTCTGGAAACACCATATATTTT
>TRBV5-1|TRBJ1-3|few|NA|15
CASSSGLQRRNTIYF
TGCGCCAGCAGCTCGGGGTTACAGCGGAGGAACACCATATATTTT